Sequencing of this T cell receptor beta chain was carried out in a study of T cells in tumors after PD-1 blockade. Overall study: No patient had prior checkpoint blockade, systemic immunosuppression, or radiotherapy within 4 weeks. Either cemiplimab 350 mg every 2 weeks or pembrolizumab 200 mg every 3 weeks was given.

CDR3 length: 14 amino acids. Looked up from germline, CDR1 is ENHRY and CDR2 is SYGVKD. J lost 5 bases, V lost 7 bases, and 3 bases had no gene match. As for this clone: No antigen is known for it.

Profiling relied on immunoSEQ multiplex PCR, and the TCRdb table lists in-frame clones only, not all of them. The table lists some 18,000 clones, roughly 80% of them singletons. Study findings and constraints: Roughly 40% of tumor TCR clonotypes were also found in blood.

The clonotype comes from a human donor with advanced basal cell or squamous cell carcinoma (not recorded which). The sample consisted of PBMCs, taken after anti-PD-1 therapy. The J gene is TRBJ2-1, the V gene TRBV10-3; 12 bases are a match to TRBD2. The CDR3 sequence: CAIKRTSGDNEQFF. CDR3 nucleotide sequence: TGTGCCATCAAAAGGACTAGCGGGGACAATGAGCAGTTCTTC.